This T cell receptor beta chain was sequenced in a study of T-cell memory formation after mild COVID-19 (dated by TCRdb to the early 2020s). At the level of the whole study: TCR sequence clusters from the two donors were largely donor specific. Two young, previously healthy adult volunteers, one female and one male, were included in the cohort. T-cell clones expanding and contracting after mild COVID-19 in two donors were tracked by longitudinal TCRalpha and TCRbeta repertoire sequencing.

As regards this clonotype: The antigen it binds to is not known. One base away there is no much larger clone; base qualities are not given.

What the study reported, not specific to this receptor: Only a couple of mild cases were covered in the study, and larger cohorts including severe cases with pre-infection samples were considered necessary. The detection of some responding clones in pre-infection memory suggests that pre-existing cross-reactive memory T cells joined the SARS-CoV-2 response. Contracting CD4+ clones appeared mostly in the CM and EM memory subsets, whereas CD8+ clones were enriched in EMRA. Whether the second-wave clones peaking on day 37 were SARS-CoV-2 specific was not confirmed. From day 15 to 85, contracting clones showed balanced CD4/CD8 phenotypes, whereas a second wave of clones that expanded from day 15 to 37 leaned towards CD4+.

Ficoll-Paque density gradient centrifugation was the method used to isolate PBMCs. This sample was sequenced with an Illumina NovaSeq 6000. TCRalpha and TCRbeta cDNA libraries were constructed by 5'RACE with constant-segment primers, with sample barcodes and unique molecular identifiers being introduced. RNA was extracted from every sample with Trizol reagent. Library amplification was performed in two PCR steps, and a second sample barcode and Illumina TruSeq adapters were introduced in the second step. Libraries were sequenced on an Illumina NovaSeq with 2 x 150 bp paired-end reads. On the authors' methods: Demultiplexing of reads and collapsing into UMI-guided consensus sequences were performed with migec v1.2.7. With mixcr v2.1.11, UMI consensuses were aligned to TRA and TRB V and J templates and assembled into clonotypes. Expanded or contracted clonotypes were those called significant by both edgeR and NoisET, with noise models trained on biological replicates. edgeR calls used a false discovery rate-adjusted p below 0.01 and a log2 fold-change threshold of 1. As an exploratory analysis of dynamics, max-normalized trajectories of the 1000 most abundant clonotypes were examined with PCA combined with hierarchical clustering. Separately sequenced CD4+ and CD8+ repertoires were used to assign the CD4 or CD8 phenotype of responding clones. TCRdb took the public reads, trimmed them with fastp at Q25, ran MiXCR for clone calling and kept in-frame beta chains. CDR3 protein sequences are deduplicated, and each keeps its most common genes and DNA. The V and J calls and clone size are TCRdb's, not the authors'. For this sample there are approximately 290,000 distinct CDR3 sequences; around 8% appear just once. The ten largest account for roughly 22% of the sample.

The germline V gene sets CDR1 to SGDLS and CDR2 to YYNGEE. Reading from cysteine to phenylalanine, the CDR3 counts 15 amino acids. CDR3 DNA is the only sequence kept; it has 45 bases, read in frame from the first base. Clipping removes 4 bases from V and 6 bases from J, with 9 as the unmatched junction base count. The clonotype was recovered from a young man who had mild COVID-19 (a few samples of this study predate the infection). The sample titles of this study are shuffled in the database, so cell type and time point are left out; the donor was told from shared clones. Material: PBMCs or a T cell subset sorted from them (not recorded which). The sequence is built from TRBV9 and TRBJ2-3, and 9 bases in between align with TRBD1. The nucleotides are TGTGCCAGCAGCCAAAGGACAGGGGCATCGGATACGCAGTATTTT. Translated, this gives CASSQRTGASDTQYF. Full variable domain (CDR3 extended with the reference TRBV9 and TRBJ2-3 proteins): DSGVTQTPKHLITATGQRVTLRCSPRSGDLSVYWYQQSLDQGLQFLIQYYNGEERAKGNILERFSAQQFPDLHSELNLSSLELGDSALYFCASSQRTGASDTQYFGPGTRLTVL.